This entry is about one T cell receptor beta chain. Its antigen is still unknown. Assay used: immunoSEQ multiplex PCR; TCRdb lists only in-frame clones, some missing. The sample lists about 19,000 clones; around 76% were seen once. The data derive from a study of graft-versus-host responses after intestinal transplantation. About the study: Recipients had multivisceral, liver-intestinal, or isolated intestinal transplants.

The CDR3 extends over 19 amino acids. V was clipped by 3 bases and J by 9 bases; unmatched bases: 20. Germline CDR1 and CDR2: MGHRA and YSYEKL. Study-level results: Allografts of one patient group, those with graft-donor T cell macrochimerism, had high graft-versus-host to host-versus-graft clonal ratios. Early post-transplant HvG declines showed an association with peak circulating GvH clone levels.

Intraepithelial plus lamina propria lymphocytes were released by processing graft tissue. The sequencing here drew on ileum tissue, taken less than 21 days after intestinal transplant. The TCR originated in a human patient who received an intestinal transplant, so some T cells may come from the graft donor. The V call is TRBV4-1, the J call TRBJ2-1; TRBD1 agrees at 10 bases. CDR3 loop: CASSQGTGVISLGFGEQFF. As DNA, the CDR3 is TGCGCCAGCAGCCAGGGGACAGGGGTGATTAGTTTAGGCTTCGGTGAGCAGTTCTTC.